The 15 T cell receptor beta chains in this list originate from one sample, sequenced in a study of blood T cell repertoires in COVID-19. Repertoires were generated with immunoSEQ multiplex PCR, while TCRdb's copy carries only in-frame clones and drops some. Here the sample spans approximately 130,000 clones, 65% to 90% being singletons. Sequenced material: peripheral blood. These TCRs come from a woman aged 55-75 years with active or convalescent COVID-19.

The rearrangement joins TRBV7-2 to TRBJ1-3; TRBD1 aligns across 9 bases. The CDR3 runs to 17 residues. Germline V gives CDR1 SGHTA, CDR2 FQGNSA. Unmatched junction bases numbered 11, after V lost 4 bases and J lost 4 bases. The CDR3 DNA is TGTGCCAGCAGCTCCCCCGGGACAGGGATTAGGGGAAACACCATATATTTT. This encodes CASSSPGTGIRGNTIYF. The variable domain in full, with the rest retrieved from reference TRBV7-2 and TRBJ1-3, is GAGVSQSPSNKVTEKGKDVELRCDPISGHTALYWYRQSLGQGLEFLIYFQGNSAPDKSGLPSDRFSAERTGGSVSTLTIQRTQQEDSAVYLCASSSPGTGIRGNTIYFGEGSWLTVV.

The chain employs TRBV7-8 and TRBJ2-6; D uncertain. This CDR3 has 16 residues. CDR1 and CDR2 (germline): SGHVS, FQNEAQ. V gave up 1 base and J gave up 2 bases, with 9 bases separating them. DNA of the CDR3: TGTGCCAGCAGCTTAGGGGCCGGCACTGGGGCCAACGTCCTGACTTTC. Translation: CASSLGAGTGANVLTF.

The rearrangement links TRBV5-4 to TRBJ2-2; weak D call: TRBD2 (5 bases). CDR3 size: 15 residues. The ends were cut back, 9 bases at V and 1 base at J, with 16 bases in the middle. Germline V gene lookup returns CDR1 SGHNT and CDR2 YYREEE (reference sequence). The CDR3: CATSSASKNTGELFF. CDR3 DNA sequence: TGTGCCACCAGTAGCGCATCTAAGAACACCGGGGAGCTGTTTTTT. Based on the CDR3 plus reference TRBV5-4 and TRBJ2-2, the full variable domain is ETGVTQSPTHLIKTRGQQVTLRCSSQSGHNTVSWYQQALGQGPQFIFQYYREEENGRGNFPPRFSGLQFPNYSSELNVNALELDDSALYLCATSSASKNTGELFFGEGSRLTVL.

The chain uses TRBV11-2 and TRBJ2-7, with 9 bases that match TRBD2. The CDR3 spans 14 residues. V shed 3 bases and J 3 bases; nucleotides not matched to a gene: 3. Per the germline V gene, CDR1 is SGHAT and CDR2 is FQNNGV. For the CDR3, the DNA is TGTGCCAGCAGCTTGCGACTAGCGGACTACGAGCAGTACTTC. Protein: CASSLRLADYEQYF.

This chain connects TRBV28 to TRBJ2-1; 7 nucleotides agree with TRBD2. Germline V gene sequence: CDR1 MDHEN, CDR2 SYDVKM. CDR3 length: 15 amino acids. V was clipped by 7 bases and J by 6 bases; unmatched bases: 12. CDR3 nucleotide sequence: TGTGCCAGCACCCAACTAGCGTATCCTGCCAATGAGCAGTTCTTC. This gives the protein CASTQLAYPANEQFF.

The chain employs TRBV5-8 and TRBJ1-5; maybe TRBD1 (5 bases). Germline V CDR1 and CDR2: SGHTS, YDEGEE. Trimming left V 5 bases short and J 0 bases short, with 12 bases between. This CDR3 region has 15 residues. The CDR3 protein is CASSDSTVSNQPQHF. CDR3 nucleotides: TGTGCCAGCAGTGACTCGACAGTTAGCAATCAGCCCCAGCATTTT.

This chain uses TRBV7-2 with TRBJ2-2; TRBD2 is a possible D gene (6 bases). The germline V gene has CDR1 SGHTA and CDR2 FQGNSA. Trimming removed 4 bases at V and 1 base at J, with 16 bases between. This CDR3 region has 17 residues. For the CDR3, the DNA is TGTGCCAGCAGCTCACTCATGGGTAGCGGGAACACCGGGGAGCTGTTTTTT. Translated, it gives CASSSLMGSGNTGELFF.

Here the CDR3 reads CASSYDRGNEKLFF. CDR3 coding DNA: TGTGCCAGCAGTTACGACAGGGGGAATGAAAAACTGTTTTTT. The chain combines TRBV6-6 with TRBJ1-4, with TRBD1 matching 9 bases. The junction had 0 bases not matched to a gene; V was cut back by 2 bases and J by 5 bases. This CDR3 is built from 14 residues. Germline values: CDR1 MNHNY, CDR2 SVGAGI (reference sequence).

This clone was observed a few times. The chain has TRBV6-2 or TRBV6-3 and TRBJ2-5, with D possibly being TRBD2 (5 bases). Germline lookup yields CDR1 MNHEY and CDR2 SVGEGT. Trimming left V 4 bases short and J 2 bases short, with 14 bases between. This CDR3 has 15 residues. In nucleotides, the CDR3 is TGTGCCAGCAGTTCATTCGGACTCCGGCAAGAGACCCAGTACTTC. It yields the protein CASSSFGLRQETQYF.

This clone has more than one count but fewer than ten. J is TRBJ2-3 and V is TRBV7-3; TRBD2 matches 11 bases. The CDR3 runs 16 residues. V trimming: 5 bases; J trimming: 2 bases; junction bases outside the gene matches: 6. CDR1 is SGHTA and CDR2 is FQGTGA in the germline V gene. CDR3 amino acids: CASSLGLAGPTDTQYF. The CDR3 nucleotides are TGTGCCAGCAGCCTCGGACTAGCGGGCCCCACAGATACGCAGTATTTT.

The chain recombines TRBV4-1 with TRBJ2-4, with TRBD1 identical over 8 bases. Trimming removed 6 bases from V and 7 bases from J; junction bases left unmatched: 5. Germline V lookup: CDR1 MGHRA, CDR2 YSYEKL. CDR3 length: 13 amino acids. CDR3 amino acids: CASSDRGGNIQYF. The CDR3 DNA reads TGCGCCAGCAGTGACAGGGGTGGGAACATTCAGTACTTC.

V usage is TRBV6-1 and J usage is TRBJ1-2; tentative D call: TRBD1 (5 bases). Trimming took 2 bases from V and 0 from J, leaving 10 bases between them. The CDR3 spans 15 residues. Germline V gives CDR1 MNHNS, CDR2 SASEGT. In nucleotides, the CDR3 is TGTGCCAGCAGTGAACAGGGTAAAGCTAACTATGGCTACACCTTC. Translation: CASSEQGKANYGYTF.

This chain connects TRBV6-6 to TRBJ2-2; D perhaps matches TRBD2 (5 bases). V lost 5 bases to trimming and J lost 3 bases, with 13 bases between them. The length of the CDR3 is 15 residues. Looked up from germline, CDR1 is MNHNY and CDR2 is SVGAGI (reference sequence). The CDR3 reads CASSPLGPYTGELFF. The CDR3 DNA is TGTGCCAGCAGTCCACTAGGGCCCTACACCGGGGAGCTGTTTTTT.

The rearrangement uses TRBV11-3 and TRBJ2-1; 7 bases line up with TRBD2. This CDR3 contains 15 residues. CDR1 is SGHNT, CDR2 YENEEA, per germline. Germline trimming cut 1 base from V and 3 bases from J; bases unmatched to any gene: 3. CDR3 DNA sequence: TGTGCCAGCAGCTTAGGCGGGGGACTCTACAATGAGCAGTTCTTC. It codes for CASSLGGGLYNEQFF.

Of note for this clone: The same CDR3 can be traced to other DNA sequences in this sample. The chain joins TRBV24-1 to TRBJ1-1, with 7 bases identical to TRBD1. V dropped 6 bases and J dropped 1; count of bases not matched to a gene: 1. This CDR3 contains 13 residues. From germline, CDR1 is KGHDR and CDR2 SFDVKD. CDR3 bases: TGTGCCACCAGTAGGACAGGGAACACTGAAGCTTTCTTT. Encoded protein: CATSRTGNTEAFF.